Ten or more counts support the clone carrying this T cell receptor beta chain. This sample is drawn from a study of early T cells in non-severe SARS-CoV-2 infection. TCRdb re-called the 5' RACE reads with MiXCR, one entry per CDR3 protein. Among some 35,000 distinct CDR3 sequences, less than 7.5% were seen once, and the ten largest hold 20% to 25%. Germline V gene lookup returns CDR1 SNHLY and CDR2 FYNNEI. The trim removed 7 bases at V and 7 bases at J, leaving 9 bases unmatched. The CDR3 contains 14 residues. This material consisted of whole blood, taken at baseline. The J gene is TRBJ2-1, the V gene TRBV2; 8 bases agree with TRBD2. This clonotype was sampled from an adult who was a healthcare worker with PCR-confirmed SARS-CoV-2 infection or an uninfected control (not recorded which). Written as DNA, the CDR3 is TGTGCCAGCAAATGGGCGGGAGGAGGTAATGAGCAGTTCTTC. It translates to CASKWAGGGNEQFF.